This T cell receptor beta chain was captured by sequencing in a study of T-cell reconstitution after alpha-beta-depleted transplantation in children. Study observations and caveats: After transplant, high TCRbeta diversity at day 60 in some patients arose from surviving recipient T cells and thymic progenitors. A year post-transplant, T-cell counts and diversity derived mostly from newly produced T cells. Reported findings indicate that, about two months after transplant, alpha-beta T cells came from several hundred expanded clones, which were derived from non-depleted graft cells.

A TCRbeta library incorporating unique molecular identifiers was prepared. TCRdb called the PCR reads again in MiXCR, with one record for every CDR3 protein. The sample has 25,000 to 35,000 distinct CDR3 sequences, approximately 7% seen once. Trimming stripped 2 bases from V and 7 bases from J, with 8 bases between. The CDR3 contains 13 residues. This clonotype was counted ten times or more. Its antigen is unknown. The chain joins TRBV12-3 or TRBV12-4 to TRBJ2-2, with D perhaps being TRBD1 or TRBD2 (5 bases each). This clonotype originated in a child younger than two who had a stem cell transplant for acute myeloid leukemia, so the T cells may come from the graft donor. Material: peripheral blood, obtained 60 days after TCRalphabeta/CD19-depleted stem cell transplant. CDR3 sequence (DNA): TGTGCCAGCAGTTTACAGAGGGGCGGGGAGCTGTTTTTT. Translated, it gives CASSLQRGGELFF.